This T cell receptor beta chain was identified in a study of blood T cell repertoires in COVID-19. Study background: Acute-phase and convalescent COVID-19 samples originated in the United States, Italy and Spain. The cDNA or gDNA used as material had been derived from T cells, B-cell-depleted T cells, or PBMCs.

The trim removed 7 bases at V and 4 bases at J, leaving 4 bases unmatched. CDR3 length equals 14 residues. CDR1 MNHEY and CDR2 SVGAGI come from the germline V gene. Authors' methods: Using reference gene primer amplification, nucleated cell counts were estimated. The protocol was immunoSEQ multiplex PCR, while the TCRdb copy is restricted to in-frame clones and leaves out a portion. V, J and clone size are taken as reported in that table, and D and trimming were inferred from the DNA itself. Of 80,000 to 100,000 clones listed, 80% are singletons. This clonotype was obtained from a woman in her 70s with acute or convalescent COVID-19. What was sequenced was peripheral blood. The rearrangement uses TRBV6-5 and TRBJ2-1; 10 nucleotides agree with TRBD2. CDR3 nucleotide sequence: TGTGCCAGCACCCAACTAGCGGGATACAATGAGCAGTTCTTC. Translation: CASTQLAGYNEQFF.